This passage covers 25 T cell receptor beta chains from one sample sequenced in a study of T cells in Graves' hyperthyroidism and ophthalmopathy (dated by TCRdb to between 2019 and 2020). The protocol used for the library was multiplex PCR. Reads for this sample came from an Illumina HiSeq 2000. The TCR beta CDR3 regions were amplified from the RNA transcripts. The first round of RT-PCR for the TCR CDR3 was performed with the HTBI primer set and the Qiagen OneStep RT-PCR kit. TCRdb trimmed public reads at Q25 via fastp, called clones via MiXCR and kept in-frame beta chains. One record per CDR3 amino acid sequence lists the most common genes and DNA. Counted in this sample were 600,000 or so distinct CDR3 sequences; 14% of them appeared once. About 7% of the sample is in the top ten clones. Sequenced sample: blood. These receptors all stem from a woman between 18 and 29 years old with Graves' ophthalmopathy.

This clonotype came up many times. The chain employs TRBV6-2 or TRBV6-3 and TRBJ2-1, with 9 bases fitting TRBD2. The ends lost 7 bases at V and 0 bases at J; junction bases unmatched: 10. CDR3 length: 17 amino acids. The V gene's germline CDR1 is MNHEY and CDR2 SVGEGT. CDR3 amino acids: CASIPGSGGSSYNEQFF. The CDR3 DNA reads as TGTGCCAGCATCCCCGGTAGCGGGGGAAGCTCCTACAATGAGCAGTTCTTC.

This clonotype was counted many times. The chain is built from TRBV3-1 and TRBJ2-1; 7 positions match TRBD2. CDR1 and CDR2 from the germline V gene are LGHDT and YNNKEL (reference sequence). Germline trimming cut 2 bases from V and 5 bases from J; bases unmatched to any gene: 3. The CDR3 has 14 amino acids. The CDR3 DNA follows: TGTGCCAGCAGCCAACACAGCGGGGACAATGAGCAGTTCTTC. Translated, it gives CASSQHSGDNEQFF.

The sample holds many counts of this clonotype. This chain connects TRBV13 to TRBJ1-5; 8 bases align to TRBD1. Germline-derived CDR1 and CDR2 are PRHDT and FYEKMQ (reference sequence). The trim removed 5 bases at V and 7 bases at J, leaving 10 bases unmatched. This CDR3 region has 15 residues. The CDR3 spells CASSTRTGWHQPQHF. In DNA form, the CDR3 reads TGTGCCAGCAGCACAAGGACAGGGTGGCACCAGCCCCAGCATTTT.

The chain employs TRBV28 and TRBJ2-6; D gene ambiguous. CDR3 size: 19 residues. The V gene's germline CDR1 is MDHEN and CDR2 SYDVKM. Trimming cost V 5 bases and J 0 bases, with 20 bases left between them. The chain's CDR3 is CASSQVTSTWGSGANVLTF. CDR3 in DNA: TGTGCCAGCAGTCAGGTCACAAGTACATGGGGCTCTGGGGCCAACGTCCTGACTTTC.

The sample holds a few counts of this clonotype. This rearrangement joins TRBV4-1 to TRBJ1-2, with D unclear. CDR1 is MGHRA, CDR2 YSYEKL, per germline. The CDR3 contains 14 residues. V was cut by 5 bases and J by 6 bases, with 16 bases left in between. CDR3 nucleotide sequence: TGCGCCAGCAGCGCCAGCGGGCGAAGGGATGGCTACACCTTC. It encodes CASSASGRRDGYTF.

This clonotype came up a few times. This chain uses TRBV7-9 with TRBJ1-4, with D hard to call. V lost 7 bases and J lost 7, with 7 bases in between. The CDR3 length is 11 residues. CDR1 and CDR2 from the germline V gene are SEHNR and FQNEAQ (reference sequence). This chain's CDR3 is CASTAAEKLFF. The CDR3 DNA is TGTGCCAGCACAGCGGCTGAAAAACTGTTTTTT.

There are many counts of this clonotype. V and J are TRBV6-1 and TRBJ2-5; D perhaps matches TRBD2 (5 bases). This CDR3 region has 12 residues. CDR1 is MNHNS and CDR2 is SASEGT in the germline V gene. V lost 8 bases and J lost 0, with 7 bases in between. The DNA of the CDR3 is TGTGCCAGCGGGGAGAACCAAGAGACCCAGTACTTC. This sequence encodes CASGENQETQYF.

This rearrangement joins TRBV6-2 or TRBV6-3 to TRBJ2-3; 7 positions match TRBD1. Germline values: CDR1 MNHEY, CDR2 SVGEGT. The V segment lost 5 bases and the J segment 4 bases; nucleotides outside the gene matches: 9. The CDR3 runs 15 residues. The CDR3 is CASSPRGQLPDTQYF. CDR3 in DNA: TGTGCCAGCAGTCCAAGGGGACAGCTTCCAGATACGCAGTATTTT.

There are many counts of this clonotype. The chain employs TRBV19 and TRBJ2-7; the match to TRBD1 covers 9 bases. V lost 9 bases and J lost 1; bases outside the gene matches: 7. CDR3 size: 14 residues. Germline values: CDR1 LNHDA, CDR2 SQIVND (reference sequence). CDR3 region: CASSSGTGSYEQYF. Here the CDR3 DNA reads TGTGCCAGCAGTTCCGGGACAGGGTCCTACGAGCAGTACTTC.

This clonotype has a count of ten or more. The chain recombines TRBV2 with TRBJ1-2; D gene unclear. CDR3 length equals 14 residues. V was trimmed by 10 bases and J by 4 bases, leaving 19 bases between them. Per germline, CDR1 SNHLY and CDR2 FYNNEI. CDR3 sequence reads: CANRAIIGPYGYTF. The CDR3 bases are TGTGCCAACCGGGCCATAATTGGGCCCTATGGCTACACCTTC.

The chain links TRBV6-1 to TRBJ2-6; the match to TRBD1 covers 9 bases. The CDR3 totals 17 residues. Germline CDR1 MNHNS, CDR2 SASEGT. With V trimmed by 3 bases and J by 0 bases, 3 bases remained unmatched. The CDR3 here is CASSERDRASGANVLTF. In DNA, the CDR3 is TGTGCCAGCAGTGAGCGGGACAGGGCCTCTGGGGCCAACGTCCTGACTTTC.

This clonotype came up many times. J is TRBJ1-2 and V is TRBV2; D is perhaps TRBD1 (6 bases). The V end lost 9 bases, the J end lost 6 bases, and 26 bases lay between the germline ends. Germline CDR1 SNHLY, CDR2 FYNNEI. The CDR3 has 16 residues. CDR3 DNA sequence: TGTGCCAGATTCGACCCTCTCAGGGGCCGCGCGCATGGCTACACCTTC. Its translation is CARFDPLRGRAHGYTF.

This clonotype was seen repeatedly, ten times or more. This chain joins TRBV18 and TRBJ1-2, with D possibly TRBD1 on 5 matching bases. The CDR3 is 16 residues long. V was clipped by 0 bases and J by 8 bases, with 19 bases between them. Germline-derived CDR1 and CDR2 are KGHSH and LQKENI. CDR3 coding DNA: TGTGCCAGCTCACCACCGGGGTCAGGGTGGCAAGACGGCTACACCTTC. Residues: CASSPPGSGWQDGYTF.

This rearrangement joins TRBV2 to TRBJ1-6; D is uncertain. Looked up from germline, CDR1 is SNHLY and CDR2 is FYNNEI. V was clipped by 5 bases and J by 0 bases, with 11 bases between them. This CDR3 contains 16 residues. CDR3 DNA: TGTGCCAGCAGTCTATTCGGGGACTCCTATAATTCACCCCTCCACTTT. Its protein is CASSLFGDSYNSPLHF.

This clonotype came up many times. V is TRBV7-2 and J is TRBJ2-7, with 8 bases matching TRBD2. Germline CDR1 reads SGHTA; CDR2 reads FQGNSA. The CDR3 sequence is 14 residues long. The ends lost 5 bases at V and 3 bases at J; junction bases unmatched: 6. CDR3 nucleotide sequence: TGTGCCAGCAGCCCATTACGGGAGGGCTACGAGCAGTACTTC. The encoded protein is CASSPLREGYEQYF.

This clonotype was seen at least ten times. The germline gene is not matched at one end of the junction; a read error may be the cause. The chain carries TRBV2 and TRBJ1-1, with a tentative D call TRBD1 (5 bases). The CDR3 runs to 13 residues. CDR1 SNHLY and CDR2 FYNNEI come from the germline V gene. The CDR3 sequence: CAGSQGVGTEAFF. The DNA of the CDR3 is TGTGCCGGCAGTCAAGGGGTAGGGACTGAAGCTTTCTTT.

This clonotype was counted at least ten times. This chain uses TRBV24-1 with TRBJ2-1; 11 nucleotides line up with TRBD1. The V and J ends lost 5 bases and 5 bases, in that order; junction bases with no gene match: 1. CDR3 length equals 14 residues. In germline, CDR1 is KGHDR, CDR2 SFDVKD. The DNA for the CDR3 is TGTGCCACCAGTGCGGGACAGGGGGACAATGAGCAGTTCTTC. Translation: CATSAGQGDNEQFF.

Regarding this clonotype: This sequence may be a read error, since a much larger clone differs from it by one base. V and J are TRBV29-1 and TRBJ2-5; D is undetermined. CDR1 is SQVTM and CDR2 is ANQGSEA in the germline V gene. With 4 bases removed from V and 0 bases from J, the gap between germline ends came to 6 bases. CDR3 length: 12 amino acids. CDR3 bases: TGCAGCGTTGGGTGGCACCAAGAGACCCAGTACTTC. It specifies CSVGWHQETQYF.

This clonotype was seen at least ten times. The chain recombines TRBV6-1 with TRBJ2-7, with D hard to call. The length of the CDR3 is 12 residues. V gave up 6 bases and J gave up 6 bases, with 12 bases separating them. CDR1 MNHNS and CDR2 SASEGT come from the germline V gene. The DNA for the CDR3 is TGTGCCAGCAGAGAGACTGCTTCCGAGCAGTACTTC. It codes for CASRETASEQYF.

The chain uses TRBV20-1 and TRBJ2-1, with TRBD2 matching over 11 bases. The trim removed 3 bases at V and 10 bases at J, leaving 23 bases unmatched. The CDR3 extends over 19 amino acids. Germline CDR1 is DFQATT and CDR2 is SNEGSKA (reference sequence). The CDR3 loop is CSARGMYPYSGRALDEQFF. The CDR3 DNA reads as TGCAGTGCTAGGGGGATGTACCCATATAGCGGGAGGGCCTTGGACGAGCAGTTCTTC.

Worth noting for this clonotype: Since a much larger clone is just one base distant, this may be a read error. CDR3 sequence (DNA): TGTGCCAGCACGGGGGGGTGGGGAAATTGGTACACTGAAGCTTTCTTT. Amino acid sequence: CASTGGWGNWYTEAFF. The genes are TRBV2 and TRBJ1-1, with TRBD1 as a possible D gene (5 bases). Germline V gene lookup returns CDR1 SNHLY and CDR2 FYNNEI. The CDR3 contains 16 residues. Deletions cut 7 bases from V and 3 bases from J, with 21 bases between.

A note on this clonotype: This may arise from a read error, as a much more abundant clone is one base away. No conserved phenylalanine or tryptophan is present at the end of the CDR3, so a read error is the likely explanation. The rearrangement uses TRBV27 and TRBJ2-1; 8 positions agree with TRBD2. Looked up from germline, CDR1 is MNHEY and CDR2 is SMNVEV (reference sequence). This CDR3 is 15 amino acids long. With 6 bases clipped from V and 5 bases from J, the junction kept 9 bases outside the gene matches. The CDR3 DNA follows: TGTGCCAGCAGGCCCGCAGCGGGAGTCCACAATGAGCAGTTCTCC. Amino acid sequence: CASRPAAGVHNEQFS.

This clonotype turned up a few times. The chain carries TRBV4-1 and TRBJ2-7; TRBD1 matches 8 bases. The J segment lost 3 bases and the V segment lost 1 base, leaving 8 bases of the junction unmatched. The CDR3 spans 16 residues. From germline, CDR1 is MGHRA and CDR2 YSYEKL. For the CDR3, the DNA is TGCGCCAGCAGCCAAGTGGGGACAGGAGGAGGCTACGAGCAGTACTTC. This translates into CASSQVGTGGGYEQYF.

This clonotype was counted ten times or more. The chain recombines TRBV28 with TRBJ1-5; no definite D call. V was pared by 4 bases and J by 5 bases, with 15 bases between. The CDR3 has 15 residues. Germline CDR1 is MDHEN and CDR2 is SYDVKM. In nucleotides, the CDR3 is TGTGCCAGCAGTTACAAGGACCGATTATATCAGCCCCAGCATTTT. Protein: CASSYKDRLYQPQHF.

This clonotype occurred many times. V and J are TRBV7-9 and TRBJ2-1; 10 bases match TRBD2. Looked up from germline, CDR1 is SEHNR and CDR2 is FQNEAQ (reference sequence). After removal of 6 bases from V and 10 bases from J, the junction contained 3 bases not matched to a gene. This CDR3 comprises 12 residues. CDR3 sequence (DNA): TGTGCCAGCAGTTTTAGCGGGAGGGAGCAGTTCTTC. This codes for CASSFSGREQFF.